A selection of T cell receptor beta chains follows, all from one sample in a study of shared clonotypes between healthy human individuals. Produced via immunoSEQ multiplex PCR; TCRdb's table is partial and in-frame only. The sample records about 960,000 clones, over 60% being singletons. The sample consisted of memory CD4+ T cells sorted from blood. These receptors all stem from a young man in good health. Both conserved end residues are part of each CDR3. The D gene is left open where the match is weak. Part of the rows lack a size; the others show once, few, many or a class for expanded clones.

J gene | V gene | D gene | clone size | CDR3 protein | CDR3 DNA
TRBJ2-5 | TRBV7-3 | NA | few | CASSLSSGYQETQYF | TGTGCCAGCAGCTTGTCTTCCGGGTACCAAGAGACCCAGTACTTC
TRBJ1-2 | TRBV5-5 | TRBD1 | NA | CASNTGGSYGYTF | TGTGCCAGTAATACAGGGGGAAGCTATGGCTACACCTTC
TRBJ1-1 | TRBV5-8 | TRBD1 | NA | CASRMDRGLVAEAFF | TGTGCCAGCAGGATGGACAGGGGGCTGGTCGCTGAAGCTTTCTTT
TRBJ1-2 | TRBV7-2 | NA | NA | CASSLDGGEMNF | TGTGCCAGCAGCTTAGATGGGGGGGAGATGAACTTC
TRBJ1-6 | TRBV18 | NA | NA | CASSPADNSPLHF | TGTGCCAGCTCACCCGCAGATAATTCACCCCTCCACTTT
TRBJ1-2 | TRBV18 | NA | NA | CASSPPGSPNYGYTF | TGTGCCAGCTCACCTCCCGGGTCGCCTAACTATGGCTACACCTTC
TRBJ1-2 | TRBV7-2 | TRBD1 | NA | CASSPMGQVYGYTF | TGTGCCAGCAGCCCGATGGGACAGGTCTATGGCTACACCTTC
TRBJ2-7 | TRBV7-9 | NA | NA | CASSLVSPQEAQEQYF | TGTGCCAGCAGCTTAGTTAGTCCTCAAGAGGCCCAGGAGCAGTACTTC
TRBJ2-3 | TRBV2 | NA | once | CASKWQGSTDTQYF | TGTGCCAGCAAGTGGCAGGGAAGCACAGATACGCAGTATTTT
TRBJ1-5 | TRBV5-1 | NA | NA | CASSPLGGEGNQPQHF | TGCGCCAGCAGCCCCCTCGGGGGTGAGGGCAATCAGCCCCAGCATTTT
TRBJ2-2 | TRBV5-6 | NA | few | CASSLAVKNTGELFF | TGTGCCAGCAGCTTGGCGGTTAAAAACACCGGGGAGCTGTTTTTT
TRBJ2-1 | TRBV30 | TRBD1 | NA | CAWSRSPTGTGAVDEQFF | TGTGCCTGGAGTCGATCTCCTACCGGGACAGGGGCTGTGGATGAGCAGTTCTTC
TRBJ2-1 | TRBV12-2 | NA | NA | CGYYEGGLAGGYDEQFF | TGTGGGTACTACGAGGGGGGACTAGCGGGAGGTTACGATGAGCAGTTCTTC
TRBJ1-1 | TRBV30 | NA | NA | CAWSVGGGTEAFF | TGTGCCTGGAGTGTAGGGGGGGGCACTGAAGCTTTCTTT
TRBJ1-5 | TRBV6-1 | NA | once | CASRTGQSNQPQHF | TGTGCCAGCAGGACCGGACAGAGCAATCAGCCCCAGCATTTT
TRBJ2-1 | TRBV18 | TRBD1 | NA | CASSPQQGGEQFF | TGTGCCAGCTCACCCCAACAGGGGGGTGAGCAGTTCTTC
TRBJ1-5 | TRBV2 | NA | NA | CASSGAGNQPQHF | TGTGCCAGCAGTGGGGCGGGCAATCAGCCCCAGCATTTT
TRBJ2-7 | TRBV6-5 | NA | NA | CASGLGSYEQYF | TGTGCCAGCGGTTTGGGGTCCTACGAGCAGTACTTC
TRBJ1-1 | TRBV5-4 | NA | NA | CASSLVGSNTEAFF | TGTGCCAGCAGCTTGGTAGGCAGCAACACTGAAGCTTTCTTT
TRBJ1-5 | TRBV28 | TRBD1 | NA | CASSLNRGYLPQHF | TGTGCCAGCAGTTTAAACAGGGGGTATCTGCCCCAGCATTTT
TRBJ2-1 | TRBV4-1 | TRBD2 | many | CASSQDSGLAGGDNEQFF | TGCGCCAGCAGCCAAGATTCCGGACTAGCGGGAGGGGACAATGAGCAGTTCTTC
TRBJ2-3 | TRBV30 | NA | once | CAWRAGLGTDTQYF | TGTGCCTGGAGGGCGGGACTGGGCACAGATACGCAGTATTTT
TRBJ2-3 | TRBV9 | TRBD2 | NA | CASSPSLAGVADTQYF | TGTGCCAGCAGCCCCTCCCTGGCGGGAGTCGCAGATACGCAGTATTTT
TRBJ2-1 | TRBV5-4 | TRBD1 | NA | CASRPDRGTYNEQFF | TGTGCCAGCAGGCCGGACAGGGGTACCTACAATGAGCAGTTCTTC
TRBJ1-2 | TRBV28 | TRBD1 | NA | CASSSLPPQGVLAF | TGTGCCAGCAGTTCCTTACCCCCCCAGGGGGTACTTGCCTTC
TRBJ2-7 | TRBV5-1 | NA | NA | CASNPTGSSYEQYF | TGCGCCAGCAATCCCACCGGGAGCTCCTACGAGCAGTACTTC
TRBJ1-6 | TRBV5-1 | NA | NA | CASSLGVSRSPLHF | TGCGCCAGCAGCCTAGGGGTCTCGAGGTCACCCCTCCACTTT
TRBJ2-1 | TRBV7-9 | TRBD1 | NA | CASSPLRTGGVQHEQFF | TGTGCCAGCAGCCCACTTCGGACAGGGGGCGTTCAGCATGAGCAGTTCTTC
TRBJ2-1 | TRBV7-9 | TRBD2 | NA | CASSSGLAGGQHEQFF | TGTGCCAGCAGCTCGGGACTAGCGGGGGGGCAGCATGAGCAGTTCTTC
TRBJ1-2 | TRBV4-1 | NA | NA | CASSQKRTEGVDYGYTF | TGCGCCAGCAGCCAAAAGAGGACGGAAGGAGTGGACTATGGCTACACCTTC
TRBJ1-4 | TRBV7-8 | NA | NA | CASSLAINEKLFF | TGTGCCAGCAGCTTAGCGATTAATGAAAAACTGTTTTTT
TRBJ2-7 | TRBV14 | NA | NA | CASRKSGRSYEQYF | TGTGCCAGCAGGAAATCCGGCAGGTCTTACGAGCAGTACTTC
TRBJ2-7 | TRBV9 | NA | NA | CASSFGITYEQYF | TGTGCCAGCAGCTTCGGGATAACCTACGAGCAGTACTTC
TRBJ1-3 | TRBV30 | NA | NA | CAWRSGTLGSGNTIYF | TGTGCCTGGAGGAGCGGGACACTCGGCTCTGGAAACACCATATATTTT
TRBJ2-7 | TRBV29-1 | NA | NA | CSECGVNYEQYF | TGCAGCGAATGCGGGGTGAACTACGAGCAGTACTTC
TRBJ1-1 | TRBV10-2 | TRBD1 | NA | CASSAYNRGQTEAFF | TGCGCCAGCAGTGCTTACAACAGGGGCCAAACTGAAGCTTTCTTT
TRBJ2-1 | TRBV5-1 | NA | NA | CASSLMVADNEQFF | TGCGCCAGCAGCTTGATGGTAGCGGACAATGAGCAGTTCTTC
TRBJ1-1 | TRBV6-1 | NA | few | CATHTGRSTEAFF | TGTGCCACCCACACAGGGAGAAGTACTGAAGCTTTCTTT
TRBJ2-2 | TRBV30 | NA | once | CAWRARQIVTGELFF | TGTGCCTGGCGTGCTCGGCAGATTGTTACCGGGGAGCTGTTTTTT
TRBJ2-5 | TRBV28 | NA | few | CASSLSPLNRGGETQYF | TGTGCCAGCAGTTTATCCCCTCTTAACCGTGGGGGAGAGACCCAGTACTTC
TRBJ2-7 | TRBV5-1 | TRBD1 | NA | CASSLSGGSSYEQYF | TGCGCCAGCAGCTTGTCAGGGGGCAGCTCCTACGAGCAGTACTTC
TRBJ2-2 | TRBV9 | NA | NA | CASSPQTTAGELFF | TGTGCCAGCAGCCCACAGACTACGGCCGGGGAGCTGTTTTTT
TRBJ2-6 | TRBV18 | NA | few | CASSPGTTSGANVLTF | TGTGCCAGCTCACCAGGGACAACCTCTGGGGCCAACGTCCTGACTTTC
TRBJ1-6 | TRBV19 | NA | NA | CASRPPTTSFGSPLHF | TGTGCCAGTAGGCCTCCCACCACATCATTCGGCTCACCCCTCCACTTT
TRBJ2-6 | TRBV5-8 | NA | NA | CASSLRGVVFSGANVLTF | TGTGCCAGCAGCTTGCGAGGGGTAGTATTCTCTGGGGCCAACGTCCTGACTTTC
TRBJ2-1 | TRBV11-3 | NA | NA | CASSHIGAGGYEQFF | TGTGCCAGCAGCCATATAGGCGCCGGAGGCTATGAGCAGTTCTTC
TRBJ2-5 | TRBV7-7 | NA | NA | CASSLRLGTQETQYF | TGTGCTAGCAGCTTAAGACTCGGGACTCAGGAGACCCAGTACTTC
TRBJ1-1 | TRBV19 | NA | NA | CASSKAPATEAFF | TGTGCCAGTAGTAAGGCGCCAGCCACTGAAGCTTTCTTT
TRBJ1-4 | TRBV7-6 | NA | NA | CASSLRGPNEKLFF | TGTGCCAGCAGCTTAAGGGGACCTAATGAAAAACTGTTTTTT
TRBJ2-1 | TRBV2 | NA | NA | CASSKRDEQFF | TGTGCCAGCAGTAAACGGGATGAGCAGTTCTTC
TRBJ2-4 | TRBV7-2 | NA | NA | CASSSLQLAKNIQYF | TGTGCCAGCAGCTCCTTACAACTAGCCAAAAACATTCAGTACTTC
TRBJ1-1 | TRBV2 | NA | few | CASSAGYEAFF | TGTGCCAGCAGTGCAGGGTATGAAGCTTTCTTT
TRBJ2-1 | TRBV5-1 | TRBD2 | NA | CASSLGLAGVNEQFF | TGCGCCAGCAGCCTCGGACTAGCGGGAGTCAATGAGCAGTTCTTC
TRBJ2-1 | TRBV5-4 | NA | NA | CASSLDGGTRGGEQFF | TGTGCCAGCAGCTTGGATGGCGGAACCAGAGGGGGTGAGCAGTTCTTC
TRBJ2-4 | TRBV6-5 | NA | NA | CASSTGQVAKNIQYF | TGTGCCAGCAGCACAGGGCAGGTAGCCAAAAACATTCAGTACTTC
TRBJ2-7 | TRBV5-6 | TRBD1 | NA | CASNRQGHSPYEQYF | TGTGCCAGCAACCGACAGGGGCACAGCCCCTACGAGCAGTACTTC
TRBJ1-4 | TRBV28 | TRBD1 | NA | CASSATGGPNEKLFF | TGTGCCAGCAGCGCAACAGGGGGCCCGAATGAAAAACTGTTTTTT
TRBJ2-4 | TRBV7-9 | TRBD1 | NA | CASSLEASGGVIQYF | TGTGCCAGCAGCTTAGAGGCTTCAGGGGGCGTCATTCAGTACTTC
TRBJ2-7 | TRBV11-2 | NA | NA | CASSLAPLNEQYF | TGTGCCAGCAGCTTAGCACCCCTTAACGAGCAGTACTTC
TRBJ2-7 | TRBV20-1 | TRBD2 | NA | CSAISGIQYF | TGCAGTGCTATTAGCGGGATACAGTACTTC